This TCR beta chain stems from a study of blood T cell repertoires in COVID-19. Ages ranged from about 18 to 89 years, with residence in some 25 US areas. Cohort assignment relied on participant-reported clinical history. Recovered Cohort 3 donors showed two negative PCRs, clearance, or symptom resolution. As originally analysed: Quantification of nucleated cells was approximated via reference gene primer amplification. TCRdb's copy holds only in-frame clones and misses some; the assay was immunoSEQ multiplex PCR. V, J and clone size were drawn from that table, and D and trimming were deduced from the DNA. The profile covers roughly 380,000 clones, with more than 85% appearing a single time and around 3% taken by the ten largest. The CDR3 totals 18 residues.

The sample was PBMCs or T cells enriched from blood (not recorded which). The gene calls are TRBV21-1 and TRBJ2-3; TRBD2 was called by the table and not checked on the DNA. TRBV21-1 is recorded as a pseudogene. This TCR was sampled from a woman younger than 45 who had recovered from COVID-19. The CDR3, as DNA: TGTGCCAGCTCTTCCCTGCGGGAGCCCCACCGTCGCACAGATACGCAGTATTTT. Its translation: CASSSLREPHRRTDTQYF.